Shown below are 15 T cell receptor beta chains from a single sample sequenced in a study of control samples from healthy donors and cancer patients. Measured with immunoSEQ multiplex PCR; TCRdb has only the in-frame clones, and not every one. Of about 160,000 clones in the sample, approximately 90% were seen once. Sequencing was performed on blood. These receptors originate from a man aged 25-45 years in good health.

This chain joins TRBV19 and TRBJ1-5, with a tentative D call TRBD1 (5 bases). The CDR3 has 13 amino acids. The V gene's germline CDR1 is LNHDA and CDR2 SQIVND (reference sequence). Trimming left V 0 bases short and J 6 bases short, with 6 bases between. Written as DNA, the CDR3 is TGTGCCAGTAGTATAGATAGGGGTCAGCCCCAGCATTTT. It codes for CASSIDRGQPQHF.

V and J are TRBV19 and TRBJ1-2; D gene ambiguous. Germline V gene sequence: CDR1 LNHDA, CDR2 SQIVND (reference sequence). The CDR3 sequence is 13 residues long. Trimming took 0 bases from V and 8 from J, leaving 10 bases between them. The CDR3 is CASSIERLGGYTF. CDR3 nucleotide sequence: TGTGCCAGTAGTATAGAAAGACTGGGAGGCTACACCTTC.

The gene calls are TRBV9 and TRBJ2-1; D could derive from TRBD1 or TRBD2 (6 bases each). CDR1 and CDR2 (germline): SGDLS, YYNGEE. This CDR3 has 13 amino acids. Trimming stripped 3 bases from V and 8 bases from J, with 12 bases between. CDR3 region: CASSGGALYEQFF. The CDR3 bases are TGTGCCAGCAGCGGGGGGGCCTTGTATGAGCAGTTCTTC.

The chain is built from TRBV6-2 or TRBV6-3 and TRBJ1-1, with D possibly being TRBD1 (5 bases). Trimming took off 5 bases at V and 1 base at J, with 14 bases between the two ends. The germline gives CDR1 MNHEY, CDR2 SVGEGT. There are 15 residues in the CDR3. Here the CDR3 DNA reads TGTGCCAGCAGTGCCCAAGGGGTTACGAACACTGAAGCTTTCTTT. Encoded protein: CASSAQGVTNTEAFF.

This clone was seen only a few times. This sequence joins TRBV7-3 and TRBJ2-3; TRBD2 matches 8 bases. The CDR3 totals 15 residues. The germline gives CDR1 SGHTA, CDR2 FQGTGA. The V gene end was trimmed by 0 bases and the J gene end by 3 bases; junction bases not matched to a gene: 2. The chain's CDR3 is CASSLTAGGTDTQYF. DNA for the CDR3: TGTGCCAGCAGCTTAACGGCGGGGGGTACAGATACGCAGTATTTT. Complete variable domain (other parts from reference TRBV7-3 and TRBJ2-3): GAGVSQTPSNKVTEKGKYVELRCDPISGHTALYWYRQSLGQGPEFLIYFQGTGAADDSGLPNDRFFAVRPEGSVSTLKIQRTERGDSAVYLCASSLTAGGTDTQYFGPGTRLTVL.

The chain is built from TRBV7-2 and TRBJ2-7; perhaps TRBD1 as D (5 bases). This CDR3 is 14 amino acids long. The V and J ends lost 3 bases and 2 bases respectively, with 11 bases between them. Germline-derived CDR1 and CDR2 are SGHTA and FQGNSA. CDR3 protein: CASSFLSGPYEQYF. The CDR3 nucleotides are TGTGCCAGCAGCTTCCTCTCAGGGCCCTACGAGCAGTACTTC.

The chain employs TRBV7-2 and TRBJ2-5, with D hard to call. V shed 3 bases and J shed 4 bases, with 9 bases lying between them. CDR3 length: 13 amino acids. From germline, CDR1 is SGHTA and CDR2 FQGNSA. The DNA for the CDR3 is TGTGCCAGCAGCTTGGGCAGTGTAGAGACCCAGTACTTC. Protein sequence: CASSLGSVETQYF.

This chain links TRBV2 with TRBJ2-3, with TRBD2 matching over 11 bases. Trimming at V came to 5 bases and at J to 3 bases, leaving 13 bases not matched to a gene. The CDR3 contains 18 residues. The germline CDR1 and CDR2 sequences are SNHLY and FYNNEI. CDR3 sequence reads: CASSYRGGLAGRTDTQYF. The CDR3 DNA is TGTGCCAGCAGTTACAGGGGCGGACTAGCGGGTAGAACAGATACGCAGTATTTT.

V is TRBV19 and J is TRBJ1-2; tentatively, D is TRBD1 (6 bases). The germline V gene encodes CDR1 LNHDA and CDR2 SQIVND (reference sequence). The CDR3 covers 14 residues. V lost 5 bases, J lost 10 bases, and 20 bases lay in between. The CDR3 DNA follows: TGTGCCAGTAGTCACAGGGAAGAATGGAGGTTCTACACCTTC. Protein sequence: CASSHREEWRFYTF.

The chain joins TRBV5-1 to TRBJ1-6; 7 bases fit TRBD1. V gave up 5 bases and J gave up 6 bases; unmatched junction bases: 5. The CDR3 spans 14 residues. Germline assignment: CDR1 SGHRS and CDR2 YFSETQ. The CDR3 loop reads CASSQTGSNSPLHF. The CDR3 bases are TGCGCCAGCAGTCAGACAGGGAGTAATTCACCCCTCCACTTT. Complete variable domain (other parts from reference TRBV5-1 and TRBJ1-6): KAGVTQTPRYLIKTRGQQVTLSCSPISGHRSVSWYQQTPGQGLQFLFEYFSETQRNKGNFPGRFSGRQFSNSRSEMNVSTLELGDSALYLCASSQTGSNSPLHFGNGTRLTVT.

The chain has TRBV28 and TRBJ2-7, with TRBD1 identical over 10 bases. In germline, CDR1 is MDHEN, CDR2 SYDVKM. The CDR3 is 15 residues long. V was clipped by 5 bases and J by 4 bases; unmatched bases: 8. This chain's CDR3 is CASSLTTGGGYEQYF. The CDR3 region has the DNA TGTGCCAGCAGTCTAACGACAGGGGGCGGTTACGAGCAGTACTTC.

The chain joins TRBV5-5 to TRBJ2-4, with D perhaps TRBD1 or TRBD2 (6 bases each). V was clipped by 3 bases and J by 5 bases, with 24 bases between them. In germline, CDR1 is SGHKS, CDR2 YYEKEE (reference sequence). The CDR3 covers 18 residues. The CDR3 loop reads CASSSSLGGTPRENIQYF. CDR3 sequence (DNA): TGTGCCAGCAGCTCCTCCTTAGGCGGGACACCTAGGGAAAACATTCAGTACTTC.

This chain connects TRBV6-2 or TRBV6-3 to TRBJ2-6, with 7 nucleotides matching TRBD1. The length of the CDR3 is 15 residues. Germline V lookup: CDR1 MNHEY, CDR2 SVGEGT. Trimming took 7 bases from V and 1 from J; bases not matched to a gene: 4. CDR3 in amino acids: CASIPGGSGANVLTF. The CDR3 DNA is TGTGCCAGCATCCCAGGGGGATCTGGGGCCAACGTCCTGACTTTC.

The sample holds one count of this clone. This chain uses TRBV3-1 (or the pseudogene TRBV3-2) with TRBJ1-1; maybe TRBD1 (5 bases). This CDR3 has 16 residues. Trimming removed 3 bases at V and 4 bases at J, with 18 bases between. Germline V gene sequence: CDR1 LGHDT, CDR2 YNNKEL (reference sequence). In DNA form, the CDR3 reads TGTGCCAGCAGCCACCCCCAGGGTAAGGGGAGCACTGAAGCTTTCTTT. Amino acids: CASSHPQGKGSTEAFF.

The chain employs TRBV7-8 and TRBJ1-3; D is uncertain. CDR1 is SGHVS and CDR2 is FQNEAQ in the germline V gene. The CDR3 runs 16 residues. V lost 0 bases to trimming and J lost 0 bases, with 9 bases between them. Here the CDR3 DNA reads TGTGCCAGCAGCTTAGCAGCGGTGATCTCTGGAAACACCATATATTTT. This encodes CASSLAAVISGNTIYF.